The sequence of this TCR beta chain was determined in a study of prognosis after radiotherapy for stage I lung cancer. This CDR3 spans 16 amino acids. The J segment lost 5 bases and the V segment lost 3 bases, leaving 10 bases of the junction unmatched. CDR1 and CDR2 (germline): MGHDK, SYGVNS. Two-round multiplex PCR amplified TCR beta CDR3 from genomic DNA. With primers specific to each TRBV and TRBJ gene, the first-round PCR was performed. TCRdb analysed the multiplex PCR reads with MiXCR anew, one entry per CDR3 protein. The profile covers about 14,000 distinct CDR3 sequences, with 55% to 70% appearing a single time and approximately 27% taken by the ten largest.

The chain uses TRBV25-1 and TRBJ1-1, with 9 bases fitting TRBD1. This TCR came from a donor aged 50 or older with non-small cell lung cancer. Specimen: PBMCs, collected before or after stereotactic body radiation therapy (not recorded which). CDR3 loop: CASSDREQGARTEAFF. Here the CDR3 DNA reads TGTGCCAGCAGTGATAGGGAACAGGGGGCGAGGACTGAAGCTTTCTTT.